This TCR beta chain was identified during a study of OX40 agonist ivuxolimab in advanced cancers. As for the study more broadly: The costimulatory receptor OX40 (CD134) was targeted by ivuxolimab, a fully human IgG2 agonistic monoclonal antibody. Intravenous ivuxolimab was administered to patients every 2 weeks at six dose levels: 0.01, 0.1, 0.3, 1.5, 3 and 10 mg/kg. Of the approximately 54 dose-escalation patients, hepatocellular carcinoma was present in about 20, melanoma in around 15, renal cell carcinoma in 9 and head and neck cancer in 9. The dose-escalation cohort was 82.7% male with a mean age of about 58 years, ranging from roughly 23 to 90. Prior anti-PD-1, anti-PD-L1 or anti-CTLA-4 therapy was permitted, and 35% to 40% of dose-escalation patients had received checkpoint inhibitors. Partial responses occurred in three dose-escalation patients, of whom one had hepatocellular carcinoma and two had cutaneous melanoma. The point of sequencing TCRbeta in the periphery was to test whether ivuxolimab changed TCR sequence diversity and drove clonal T-cell expansion. The monotherapy dose-escalation portion (N of about 57 patients) of the phase I ivuxolimab trial is reported in the paper.

Patients with a history of autoimmune disease or receiving systemic immunosuppression were excluded from the trial. In every dose cohort, peripheral blood was drawn for TCR sequencing at baseline, cycle 4 day 1, and cycle 7 day 1. Samples came from an open-label, multicenter, first-in-human phase I dose-escalation trial of ivuxolimab. Adults with locally advanced or metastatic melanoma, renal cell carcinoma, hepatocellular carcinoma or head and neck squamous cell carcinoma were enrolled in the trial. Before TCR sequencing, CD4+ T cells and CD8+ T cells were sorted from peripheral blood as separate populations. To sequence the TCRbeta CDR3 region, genomic DNA was isolated from the sorted cells. TCRbeta CDR3 regions were sequenced using the immunoSEQ Assay. TCRdb mirrors the immuneACCESS table, restricted to in-frame sequences. Some clones are absent from its copies; in checked studies, under half trace to an unresolved V gene, and the reason for the others is unknown. The sample table contains 55,000 to 70,000 clones; only one count was recorded for 65% to 90% of them. Roughly 2.3% of the sample goes to the ten largest clones.

As for this clone: This receptor's antigen is unknown. No per-base quality is available; no much larger clone lies one base away.

Study-wide findings and limitations: Which antigens the clonally expanded peripheral T cells were specific for was not determined. Clonal expansion of both CD4+ and CD8+ blood T cells was observed from baseline to week 6 at doses 0.1 to 3.0 mg/kg. Low levels of normalized T-cell clonal expansion were also shown by some nonresponding patients. In the 0.1-3.0 mg/kg groups, partial responders had among the lowest normalized peripheral clonal expansion, particularly in CD8+ T cells. On average, CD8+ T cells showed more expanded clones than CD4+ T cells after ivuxolimab.

This clonotype was obtained from an adult with an advanced solid tumor such as melanoma, head and neck, liver or kidney cancer. Source: CD4+ or CD8+ T cells sorted from blood, taken in a trial of the OX40 agonist ivuxolimab.

The CDR3 amino acid sequence is: CASSYSTPVYEQYF. The sequenced DNA: TGTGCCAGCAGTTACTCGACACCTGTATACGAGCAGTACTTC. The chain joins TRBV6-5 to TRBJ2-7, with an unclear D gene assignment. Sequences MNHEY (CDR1) and SVGAGI (CDR2) are obtained from the germline V gene. From the cysteine through the phenylalanine, the CDR3 covers 14 amino acids. Only CDR3 DNA is held: 42 bases, read in frame from base 1. V is shortened by 0 bases, J by 4 bases, and the region joining them spans 10 bases.